This TCR beta chain came from a study of T cell repertoires in cytomegalovirus infection. Study at large: Public TCR beta signatures indicated both CMV infection and matching HLA type.

Study-wide findings and caveats: Accumulated public TCR beta family frequency recognized individuals carrying CMV together with the relevant HLA. In two of eight donors, the top clonotype was HLA-C-restricted CMV-specific.

V was shortened by 2 bases and J by 3 bases, with 9 bases between the two germline ends. The CDR3 sequence is 14 residues long. Germline V CDR1 and CDR2: SGHTA, FQGTGA. TCRdb reanalysed the reads using MiXCR and keeps one entry per CDR3 protein. The sample lists about 460,000 distinct CDR3 sequences; 11% were seen once. This clonotype has a count of ten or more. The antigen remains unidentified. The chain joins TRBV7-3 to TRBJ2-3; D is undetermined. Sample: PBMCs. The clonotype originates from a human donor in good health (CMV status not recorded). Some clones in this sample may be carry-over from other donors' samples. The CDR3 region is CASSLGIETDTQYF. Written as DNA, the CDR3 is TGTGCCAGCAGCTTAGGGATAGAGACAGATACGCAGTATTTT.